The clone carrying this T cell receptor (beta chain) has ten or more counts. The target antigen is unknown. The data originate from a study of naive and memory T cell subsets. Germline V CDR1 and CDR2: SQVTM, ANQGSEA. The CDR3 has 13 residues. Trimming pared 4 bases from V and 4 bases from J, leaving 12 bases between. Study-level results: Gini index rose across naive, CM, EM and EMRA in CD4 and CD8. In naive cells, over 85% of TCR sequences were seen only once. Naive and memory subsets had different power law exponents for TCR abundance.

An equimolar mix of two oligonucleotides served as the beta constant-region primer for TRBC1 and TRBC2. From the UMI-ligation and nested PCR reads, TCRdb called clonotypes with MiXCR, one entry per CDR3 protein. The table includes tens of thousands of distinct CDR3 sequences, around 6.5% detected once. The gene calls are TRBV29-1 and TRBJ2-3, with D perhaps matching TRBD1 (6 bases). The sequencing sample was made of central memory CD4+ T cells from blood. The receptor was isolated from a human donor in good health. The CDR3 DNA sequence: TGCAGCGTTGTGCAGGGGTCATCAGATACGCAGTATTTT. Its translation: CSVVQGSSDTQYF.